A selection of T cell receptor beta chains follows, all from one sample in a study of T cells in Graves' hyperthyroidism and ophthalmopathy. TCRdb reprocessed the multiplex PCR reads via MiXCR and lists one record per CDR3 protein. The sample has roughly 380,000 distinct CDR3 sequences, about a fifth seen once. Sample: blood. The receptor source for this set is a woman aged 18-35 years with Graves' hyperthyroidism. CDR3s include the opening cysteine and the closing phenylalanine or tryptophan. Fields, in order: V gene, CDR3 protein.

V: TRBV4-2; CDR3: CASSPPRGVGPSRYTF
V: TRBV7-3; CDR3: CASSLDGTSVGTQYF
V: TRBV12-3/TRBV12-4; CDR3: CASSSGALGSQPQHF
V: TRBV2; CDR3: CASSEEQTTGELFF
V: TRBV24-1; CDR3: CATSDLPGLGRVGETQYF
V: TRBV19; CDR3: CASSPVGSGELFF
V: TRBV5-1; CDR3: CASSEGLPESQPQHF
V: TRBV11-2; CDR3: CASSFGSGAETQYF
V: TRBV12-5; CDR3: CASGLSGRNTEAFF
V: TRBV6-1; CDR3: CASSKGKLAGANVLTF
V: TRBV29-1; CDR3: CSADRAEYTEAFF
V: TRBV28; CDR3: CASTYSNQPQHF
V: TRBV30; CDR3: CAWSYRGVHIQYF
V: TRBV11-2; CDR3: CASSVGRDYEQYF
V: TRBV10-3; CDR3: CAISERPSNQPQHF
V: TRBV3-1; CDR3: CASSQPGQGKSYEQYF
V: TRBV12-3/TRBV12-4; CDR3: CASSSRDRYSYEQYF
V: TRBV6-5; CDR3: CASSYVATGARPYEQYF
V: TRBV12-3/TRBV12-4; CDR3: CASSLNPGVTEAFF
V: TRBV15; CDR3: CATSGRSLETQYF
V: TRBV12-3/TRBV12-4; CDR3: CASSFGGLGAEAFF
V: TRBV6-2/TRBV6-3; CDR3: CASSRLGSHRGPNTEAFF
V: TRBV20-1; CDR3: CSARDYEAGGQSGELFF
V: TRBV7-4; CDR3: CASSFKRSQGTFFGRTEAFF
V: TRBV15; CDR3: CATSNPGGSQHF
V: TRBV6-5; CDR3: CASTLTGDTEAFF
V: TRBV28; CDR3: CASSTQGTVEQYF
V: TRBV5-5; CDR3: CASSTGGGLGAQYF
V: TRBV6-5; CDR3: CASSLQGSLGYTF
V: TRBV2; CDR3: CASSDSGVQETQYF
V: TRBV2; CDR3: CASSADRVKPQHF
V: TRBV6-5; CDR3: CASSLTAGGAGTEAFF
V: TRBV20-1; CDR3: CSLRGYTF
V: TRBV20-1; CDR3: CSAREPSRGRGTSAETQYF
V: TRBV5-1; CDR3: CASSPPNQGVNTEAFF
V: TRBV19; CDR3: CASSLGRANIQYF
V: TRBV2; CDR3: CASSASRVVNTEAFF
V: TRBV20-1; CDR3: CSAREGVYGYTF
V: TRBV6-1; CDR3: CASTEGVSLQETQYF
V: TRBV20-1; CDR3: CSADEGGKGAGTGELFF
V: TRBV18; CDR3: CASSRDTSNQPQHF